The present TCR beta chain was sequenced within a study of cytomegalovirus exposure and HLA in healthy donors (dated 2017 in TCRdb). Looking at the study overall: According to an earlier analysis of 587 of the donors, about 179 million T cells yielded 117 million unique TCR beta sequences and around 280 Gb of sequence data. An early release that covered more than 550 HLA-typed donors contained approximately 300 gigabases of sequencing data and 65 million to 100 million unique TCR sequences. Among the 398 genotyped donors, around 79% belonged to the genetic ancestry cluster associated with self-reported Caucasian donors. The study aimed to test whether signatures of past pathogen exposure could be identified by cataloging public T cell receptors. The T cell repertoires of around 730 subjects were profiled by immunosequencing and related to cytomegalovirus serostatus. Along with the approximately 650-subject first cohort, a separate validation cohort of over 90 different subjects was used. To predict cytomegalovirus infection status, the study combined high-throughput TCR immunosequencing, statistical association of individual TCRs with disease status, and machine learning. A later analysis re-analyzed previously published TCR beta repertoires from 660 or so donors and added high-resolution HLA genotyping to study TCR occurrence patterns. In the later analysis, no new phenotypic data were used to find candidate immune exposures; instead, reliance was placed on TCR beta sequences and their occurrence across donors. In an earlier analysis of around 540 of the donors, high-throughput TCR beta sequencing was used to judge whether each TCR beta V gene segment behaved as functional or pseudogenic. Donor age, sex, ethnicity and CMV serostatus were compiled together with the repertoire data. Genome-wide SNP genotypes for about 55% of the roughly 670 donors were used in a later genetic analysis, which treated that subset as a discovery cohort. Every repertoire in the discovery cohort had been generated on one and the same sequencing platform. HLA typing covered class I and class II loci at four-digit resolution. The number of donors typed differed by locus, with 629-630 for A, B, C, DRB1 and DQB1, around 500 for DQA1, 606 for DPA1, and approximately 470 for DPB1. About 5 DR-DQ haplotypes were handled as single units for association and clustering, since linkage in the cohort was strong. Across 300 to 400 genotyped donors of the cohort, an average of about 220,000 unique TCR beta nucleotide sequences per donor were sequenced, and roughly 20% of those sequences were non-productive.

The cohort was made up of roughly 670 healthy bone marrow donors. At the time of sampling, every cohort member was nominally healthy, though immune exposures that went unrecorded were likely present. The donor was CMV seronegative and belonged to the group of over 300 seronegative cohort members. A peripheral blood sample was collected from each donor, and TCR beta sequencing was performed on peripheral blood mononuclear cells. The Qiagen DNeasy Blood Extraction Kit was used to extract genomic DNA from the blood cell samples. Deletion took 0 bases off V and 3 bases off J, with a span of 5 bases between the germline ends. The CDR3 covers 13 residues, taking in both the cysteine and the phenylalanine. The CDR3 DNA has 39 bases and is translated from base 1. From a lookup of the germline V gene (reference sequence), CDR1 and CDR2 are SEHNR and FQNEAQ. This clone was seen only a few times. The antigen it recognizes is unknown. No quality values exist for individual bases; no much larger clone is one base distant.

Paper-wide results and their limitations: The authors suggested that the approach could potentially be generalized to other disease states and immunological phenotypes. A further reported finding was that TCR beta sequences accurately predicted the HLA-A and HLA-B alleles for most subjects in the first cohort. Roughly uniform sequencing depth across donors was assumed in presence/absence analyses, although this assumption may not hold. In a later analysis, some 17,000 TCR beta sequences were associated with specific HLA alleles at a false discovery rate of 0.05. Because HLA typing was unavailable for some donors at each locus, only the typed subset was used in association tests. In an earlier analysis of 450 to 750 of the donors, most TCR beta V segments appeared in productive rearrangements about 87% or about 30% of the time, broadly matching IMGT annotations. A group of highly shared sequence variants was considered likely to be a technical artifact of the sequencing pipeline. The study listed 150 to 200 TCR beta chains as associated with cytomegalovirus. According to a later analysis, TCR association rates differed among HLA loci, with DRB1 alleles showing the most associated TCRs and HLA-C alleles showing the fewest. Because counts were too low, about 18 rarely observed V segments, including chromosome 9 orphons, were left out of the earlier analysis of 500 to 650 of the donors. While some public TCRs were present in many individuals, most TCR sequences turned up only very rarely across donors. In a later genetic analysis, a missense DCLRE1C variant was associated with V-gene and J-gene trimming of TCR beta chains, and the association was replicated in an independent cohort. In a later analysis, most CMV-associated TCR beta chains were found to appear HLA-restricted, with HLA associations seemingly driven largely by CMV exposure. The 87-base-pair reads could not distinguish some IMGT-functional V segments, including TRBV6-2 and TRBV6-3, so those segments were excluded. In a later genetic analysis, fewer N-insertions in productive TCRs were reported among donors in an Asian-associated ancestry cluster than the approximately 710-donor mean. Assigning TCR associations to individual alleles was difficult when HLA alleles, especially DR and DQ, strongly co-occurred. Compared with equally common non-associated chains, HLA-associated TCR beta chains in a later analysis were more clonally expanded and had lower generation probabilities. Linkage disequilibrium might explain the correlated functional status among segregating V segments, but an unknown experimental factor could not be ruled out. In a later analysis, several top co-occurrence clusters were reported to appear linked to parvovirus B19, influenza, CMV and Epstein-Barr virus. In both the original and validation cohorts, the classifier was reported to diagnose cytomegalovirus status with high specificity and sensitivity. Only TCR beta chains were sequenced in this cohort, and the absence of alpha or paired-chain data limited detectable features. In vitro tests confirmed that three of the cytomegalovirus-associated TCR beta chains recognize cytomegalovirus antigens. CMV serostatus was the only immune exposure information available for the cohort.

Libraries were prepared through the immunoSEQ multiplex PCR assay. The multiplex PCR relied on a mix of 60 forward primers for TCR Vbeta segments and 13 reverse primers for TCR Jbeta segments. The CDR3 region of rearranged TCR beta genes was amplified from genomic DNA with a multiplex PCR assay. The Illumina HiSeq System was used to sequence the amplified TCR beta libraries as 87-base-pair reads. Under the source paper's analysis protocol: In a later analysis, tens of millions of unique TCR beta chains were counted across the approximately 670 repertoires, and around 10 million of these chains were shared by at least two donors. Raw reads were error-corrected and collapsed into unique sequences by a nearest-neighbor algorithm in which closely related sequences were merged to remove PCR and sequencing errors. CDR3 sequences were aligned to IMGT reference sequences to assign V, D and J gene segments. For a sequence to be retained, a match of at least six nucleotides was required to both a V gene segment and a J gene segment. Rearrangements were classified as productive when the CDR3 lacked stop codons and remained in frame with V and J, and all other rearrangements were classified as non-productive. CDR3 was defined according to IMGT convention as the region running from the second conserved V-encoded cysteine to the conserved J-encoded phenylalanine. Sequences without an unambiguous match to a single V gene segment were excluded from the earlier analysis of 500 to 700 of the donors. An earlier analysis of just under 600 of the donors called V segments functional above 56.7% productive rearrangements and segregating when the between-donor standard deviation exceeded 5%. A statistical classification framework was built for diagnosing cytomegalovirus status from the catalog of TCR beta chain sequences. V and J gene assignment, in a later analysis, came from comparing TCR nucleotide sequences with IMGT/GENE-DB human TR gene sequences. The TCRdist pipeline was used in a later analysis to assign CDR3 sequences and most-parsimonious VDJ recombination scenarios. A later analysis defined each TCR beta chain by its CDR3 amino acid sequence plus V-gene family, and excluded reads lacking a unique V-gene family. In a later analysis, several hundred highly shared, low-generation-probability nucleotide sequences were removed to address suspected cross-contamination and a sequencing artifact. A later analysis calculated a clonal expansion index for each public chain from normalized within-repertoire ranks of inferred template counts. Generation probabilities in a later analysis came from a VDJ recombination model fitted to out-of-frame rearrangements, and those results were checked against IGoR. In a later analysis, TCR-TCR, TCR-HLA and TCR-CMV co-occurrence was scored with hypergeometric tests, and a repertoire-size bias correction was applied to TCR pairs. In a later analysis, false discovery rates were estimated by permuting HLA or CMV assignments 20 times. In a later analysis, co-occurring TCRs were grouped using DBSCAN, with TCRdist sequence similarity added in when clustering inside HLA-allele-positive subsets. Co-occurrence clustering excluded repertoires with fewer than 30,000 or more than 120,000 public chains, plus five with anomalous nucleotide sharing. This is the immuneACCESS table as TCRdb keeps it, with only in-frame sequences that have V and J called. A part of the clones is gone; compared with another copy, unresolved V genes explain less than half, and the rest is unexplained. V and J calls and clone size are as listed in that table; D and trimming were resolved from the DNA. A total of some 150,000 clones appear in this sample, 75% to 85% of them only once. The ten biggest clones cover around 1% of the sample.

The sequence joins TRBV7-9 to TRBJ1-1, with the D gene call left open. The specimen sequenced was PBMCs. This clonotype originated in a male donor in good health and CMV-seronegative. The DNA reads TGTGCCAGCAGCTTAGCGGCGGACACTGAAGCTTTCTTT. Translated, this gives CASSLAADTEAFF.